Listed here is a single TCR beta chain. Its specificity is unknown. The sample carries other DNA sequences with the same CDR3. Around 30,000 T cell genomes, or roughly 200 ng DNA, went into the sorted-subset replicate PCRs. TCRdb keeps only in-frame clones here, not all; method: immunoSEQ multiplex PCR. The sample shows around 2.3 million clones, approximately 94% of them seen only once. This sample stems from a study of shared clonotypes between healthy human individuals. Study-wide context: Plates per donor: three CD4 naive, three CD4 memory, two CD8 naive, one CD8 memory. Study-level points and caveats: Naive CD4 clonotypes overlapped across several donors at approximately 5%.

A CD45RA+ naive subset and a CD45RA-negative memory subset were split from CD4+ cells. Material for sequencing was naive CD4+ T cells sorted from blood. The subset: CD45RA+ positively selected. The clonotype originates from a man aged 18 to 30 in good health.

The CDR3 loop reads CASSLARGLNTEAFF. CDR3 in DNA: TGCGCCAGCAGCTTGGCCAGGGGGCTGAACACTGAAGCTTTCTTT. This chain uses TRBV5-1 with TRBJ1-1; 8 positions agree with TRBD1. The CDR3 runs to 15 residues. The germline CDR1 and CDR2 sequences are SGHRS and YFSETQ. Trimming cost V 0 bases and J 0 bases; bases outside gene matches: 1.